What follows are 3 T cell receptor beta chains derived from one specimen sequenced in a study of blood T cell repertoires in COVID-19. Assay: immunoSEQ multiplex PCR; the TCRdb copy retains only in-frame clones and omits some. This table has about 50,000 clones, 90% appearing once. Sequencing was done on a sample of peripheral blood. The receptors were gathered from a human donor in a cohort sampled during active COVID-19.

The chain combines TRBV7-3 with TRBJ2-3; 15 bases align to TRBD2. Germline V gene sequence: CDR1 SGHTA, CDR2 FQGTGA. This CDR3 has 16 amino acids. With 5 bases clipped from V and 5 bases from J, the junction kept 5 bases outside the gene matches. CDR3 coding DNA: TGTGCCAGCAGCCCCGGACTAGCGGGAGGGATAGATACGCAGTATTTT. This codes for CASSPGLAGGIDTQYF.

J is TRBJ1-2 and V is TRBV19; possible D gene TRBD1, 6 bases. This CDR3 region has 14 residues. Per the germline V gene, CDR1 is LNHDA and CDR2 is SQIVND (reference sequence). With 5 bases removed from V and 3 bases from J, the gap between germline ends came to 13 bases. The CDR3 is CASSATGSDYGYTF. The CDR3 nucleotides are TGTGCCAGTAGTGCTACAGGGAGTGACTATGGCTACACCTTC.

As DNA, the CDR3 is TGTGCCAGCAGCTCACAGGGGACCGATGAGCAGTTCTTC. Translating gives CASSSQGTDEQFF. The V call is TRBV5-5, the J call TRBJ2-1; 7 nucleotides line up with TRBD1. The CDR3 spans 13 residues. Per the germline V gene, CDR1 is SGHKS and CDR2 is YYEKEE (reference sequence). V shed 3 bases and J 8 bases; nucleotides not matched to a gene: 5. The full variable domain, its missing parts supplied by reference TRBV5-5 and TRBJ2-1, is DAGVTQSPTHLIKTRGQQVTLRCSPISGHKSVSWYQQVLGQGPQFIFQYYEKEERGRGNFPDRFSARQFPNYSSELNVNALLLGDSALYLCASSSQGTDEQFFGPGTRLTVL.